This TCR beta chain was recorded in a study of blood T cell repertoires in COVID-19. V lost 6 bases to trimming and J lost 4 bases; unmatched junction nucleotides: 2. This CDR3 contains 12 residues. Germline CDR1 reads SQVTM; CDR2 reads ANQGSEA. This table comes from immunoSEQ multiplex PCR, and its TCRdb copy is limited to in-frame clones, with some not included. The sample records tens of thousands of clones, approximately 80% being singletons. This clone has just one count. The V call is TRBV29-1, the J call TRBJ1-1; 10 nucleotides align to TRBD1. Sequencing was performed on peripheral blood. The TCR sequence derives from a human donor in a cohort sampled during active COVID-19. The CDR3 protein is CSVGQGSTEAFF. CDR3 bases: TGCAGCGTGGGACAGGGGAGCACTGAAGCTTTCTTT. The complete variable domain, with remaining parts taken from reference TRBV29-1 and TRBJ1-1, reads SAVISQKPSRDICQRGTSLTIQCQVDSQVTMMFWYRQQPGQSLTLIATANQGSEATYESGFVIDKFPISRPNLTFSTLTVSNMSPEDSSIYLCSVGQGSTEAFFGQGTRLTVV.